These 23 T cell receptor beta chains were all obtained from the same sample, sequenced in a study of preoperative IRX-2 immunotherapy in early breast cancer. TCRdb's copy holds only in-frame clones and misses some; the assay was immunoSEQ multiplex PCR. The sample has about 98,000 clones, roughly 88% seen once; the top ten hold under 2.5%. The treatment here: preoperative locoregional IRX-2 cytokine immunotherapy. The material was tumor tissue, obtained after IRX-2 immunotherapy. Source of these receptors: a human donor with breast cancer.

The V and J genes are TRBV29-1 and TRBJ2-1; perhaps D is TRBD1 or TRBD2 (6 bases each). Germline CDR1 and CDR2: SQVTM and ANQGSEA. This CDR3 spans 18 amino acids. With 4 bases removed from V and 0 bases from J, the gap between germline ends came to 22 bases. The CDR3 DNA is TGCAGCGTTGTGTGGATAGGGGGAGGCTCCAGCTCCTACAATGAGCAGTTCTTC. It is translated as CSVVWIGGGSSSYNEQFF.

This clone was counted between two and nine times. The chain combines TRBV19 with TRBJ1-6; D may be TRBD1 (6 bases). The germline V gene has CDR1 LNHDA and CDR2 SQIVND (reference sequence). V was pared by 7 bases and J by 5 bases, with 15 bases between. The CDR3 has 15 amino acids. This chain's CDR3 is CASNGDRNDNSPLHF. CDR3 sequence (DNA): TGTGCCAGTAACGGCGACAGGAACGATAATTCACCCCTCCACTTT.

The chain joins TRBV5-1 to TRBJ1-4, with TRBD1 matching 9 bases. Germline lookup yields CDR1 SGHRS and CDR2 YFSETQ. The CDR3 has 15 amino acids. J gave up 4 bases and V 1 base, and 2 bases lay outside the gene matches. The CDR3 here is CASSLMGQGNEKLFF. Here the CDR3 DNA reads TGCGCCAGCAGCTTGATGGGACAGGGTAATGAAAAACTGTTTTTT. Full variable domain (rest looked up from reference TRBV5-1 and TRBJ1-4): KAGVTQTPRYLIKTRGQQVTLSCSPISGHRSVSWYQQTPGQGLQFLFEYFSETQRNKGNFPGRFSGRQFSNSRSEMNVSTLELGDSALYLCASSLMGQGNEKLFFGSGTQLSVL.

Here the CDR3 reads CSVKQGTNQPQHF. CDR3 nucleotide sequence: TGCAGCGTTAAACAGGGGACTAATCAGCCCCAGCATTTT. This chain joins TRBV29-1 and TRBJ1-5, with 7 bases fitting TRBD1. CDR3 length: 13 residues. J lost 4 bases, V lost 5 bases, and 5 bases had no gene match. CDR1 SQVTM and CDR2 ANQGSEA come from the germline V gene.

In its sample, this clone was seen a few times. This chain's CDR3 is CATSRYRRRNEKLFF. CDR3 bases: TGTGCCACCAGCAGATACCGACGGAGAAATGAAAAACTGTTTTTT. The chain couples TRBV15 to TRBJ1-4; D is uncertain. Trimming removed 2 bases at V and 5 bases at J, with 12 bases between. CDR3 length: 15 amino acids. The germline gives CDR1 LNHNV, CDR2 YYDKDF (reference sequence).

This chain uses TRBV7-8 with TRBJ2-2; D possibly corresponds to TRBD2 (6 bases). Germline V gene lookup returns CDR1 SGHVS and CDR2 FQNEAQ. The CDR3 is 16 residues long. The V gene lost 3 bases and the J gene lost 0 bases, with 11 bases spanning the gap. CDR3 DNA: TGTGCCAGCAGCTTTGGGGACTTCCCGAACACCGGGGAGCTGTTTTTT. The encoded protein is CASSFGDFPNTGELFF.

The chain has TRBV19 and TRBJ1-5, with a tentative D call TRBD1 (5 bases). The CDR3 length is 15 residues. Trimming stripped 3 bases from V and 5 bases from J, with 14 bases between. The V gene's germline CDR1 is LNHDA and CDR2 SQIVND (reference sequence). CDR3 bases: TGTGCCAGTAGTATTTGGGAGGGGTCGGATCAGCCCCAGCATTTT. It is translated as CASSIWEGSDQPQHF.

The chain combines TRBV29-1 with TRBJ1-3; D ambiguous. CDR3 length: 12 amino acids. Germline V gene sequence: CDR1 SQVTM, CDR2 ANQGSEA. V was pared by 4 bases and J by 4 bases, with 8 bases between. The CDR3 coding sequence is TGCAGCGTTGCGAAAGGAGGAAACACCATATATTTT. Amino acid sequence: CSVAKGGNTIYF.

The CDR3 DNA sequence: TGTGCCAGTAGTATTTATAGGGCCCGGGATGAGCAGTTCTTC. This codes for CASSIYRARDEQFF. This rearrangement joins TRBV19 to TRBJ2-1; D is undetermined. Trimming removed 3 bases at V and 8 bases at J, with 14 bases between. This CDR3 has 14 amino acids. Germline CDR1 is LNHDA and CDR2 is SQIVND (reference sequence).

The chain is built from TRBV9 and TRBJ1-1, with D possibly matching TRBD1 (5 bases). Germline V gene sequence: CDR1 SGDLS, CDR2 YYNGEE. The germline V and J ends were trimmed by 5 bases and 8 bases, with 16 bases remaining between them. This CDR3 has 13 amino acids. The CDR3 spells CASSDLRGAEAFF. CDR3 bases: TGTGCCAGCAGTGACTTACGGGGCGCAGAAGCTTTCTTT.

This chain links TRBV15 with TRBJ2-2; tentatively, D is TRBD2 (5 bases). Trimming cost V 0 bases and J 5 bases, with 10 bases left between them. CDR3 length: 15 residues. Germline V gene data show CDR1 as LNHNV and CDR2 as YYDKDF (reference sequence). CDR3 loop: CATSRESGITGELFF. The CDR3 bases are TGTGCCACCAGCAGAGAGTCGGGGATTACCGGGGAGCTGTTTTTT. Filled out from reference TRBV15 and TRBJ2-2, the complete variable domain reads DAMVIQNPRYQVTQFGKPVTLSCSQTLNHNVMYWYQQKSSQAPKLLFHYYDKDFNNEADTPDNFQSRRPNTSFCFLDIRSPGLGDTAMYLCATSRESGITGELFFGEGSRLTVL.

The rearrangement uses TRBV29-1 and TRBJ1-2; TRBD1 matches at 7 bases. The CDR3 spans 15 residues. After removal of 7 bases from V and 3 bases from J, the junction contained 14 bases not matched to a gene. Germline CDR1 SQVTM, CDR2 ANQGSEA. The CDR3, as DNA: TGCAGCGCTAGAAGAAGGGCAGGGGGGGACTATGGCTACACCTTC. Protein: CSARRRAGGDYGYTF. The variable domain in full, completed from reference TRBV29-1 and TRBJ1-2, reads SAVISQKPSRDICQRGTSLTIQCQVDSQVTMMFWYRQQPGQSLTLIATANQGSEATYESGFVIDKFPISRPNLTFSTLTVSNMSPEDSSIYLCSARRRAGGDYGYTFGSGTRLTVV.

The V and J genes are TRBV14 and TRBJ2-1; TRBD1 might be the D (6 bases). Per the germline V gene, CDR1 is SGHDN and CDR2 is FVKESK. The CDR3 length is 15 residues. V lost 0 bases, J lost 4 bases, and 10 bases lay in between. CDR3 nucleotides: TGTGCCAGCAGCCAAGATGGGGGCAGTTACAATGAGCAGTTCTTC. The encoded protein is CASSQDGGSYNEQFF.

The chain uses TRBV5-1 and TRBJ2-6; the D gene is possibly TRBD1 (5 bases). V dropped 1 base and J dropped 0 bases, with 8 bases sitting between them. This CDR3 is 16 amino acids long. Per the germline V gene, CDR1 is SGHRS and CDR2 is YFSETQ. The CDR3 loop reads CASSLTGPSGANVLTF. For the CDR3, the DNA is TGCGCCAGCAGCTTGACAGGTCCCTCTGGGGCCAACGTCCTGACTTTC.

The V and J genes are TRBV28 and TRBJ1-5; D possibly corresponds to TRBD1 (5 bases). The CDR3 is 16 residues long. The V end lost 0 bases, the J end lost 7 bases, and 16 bases lay between the germline ends. The germline V gene has CDR1 MDHEN and CDR2 SYDVKM. CDR3 sequence: CASSLWGGTIQQPQHF. CDR3 DNA sequence: TGTGCCAGCAGTTTATGGGGAGGGACCATCCAACAGCCCCAGCATTTT. The full variable domain, its missing parts supplied by reference TRBV28 and TRBJ1-5, is DVKVTQSSRYLVKRTGEKVFLECVQDMDHENMFWYRQDPGLGLRLIYFSYDVKMKEKGDIPEGYSVSREKKERFSLILESASTNQTSMYLCASSLWGGTIQQPQHFGDGTRLSIL.

V and J are TRBV19 and TRBJ1-5; D is perhaps TRBD1 (5 bases). With 4 bases removed from V and 5 bases from J, the gap between germline ends came to 12 bases. CDR3 size: 14 residues. The germline V gene encodes CDR1 LNHDA and CDR2 SQIVND (reference sequence). The DNA for the CDR3 is TGTGCCAGTAGTAGGGGCACCTACGATCAGCCCCAGCATTTT. Translation gives CASSRGTYDQPQHF. The variable domain in full, completed from reference TRBV19 and TRBJ1-5, reads DGGITQSPKYLFRKEGQNVTLSCEQNLNHDAMYWYRQDPGQGLRLIYYSQIVNDFQKGDIAEGYSVSREKKESFPLTVTSAQKNPTAFYLCASSRGTYDQPQHFGDGTRLSIL.

This chain uses TRBV18 with TRBJ2-2; the D is unclear. Germline V gives CDR1 KGHSH, CDR2 LQKENI. The CDR3 totals 16 residues. The V end was cut by 4 bases, the J end by 3 bases, with 15 bases between. The CDR3 loop reads CASSQRPTGDTGELFF. In DNA form, the CDR3 reads TGTGCCAGCTCACAGCGCCCGACTGGAGACACCGGGGAGCTGTTTTTT.

The chain couples TRBV6-8 to TRBJ1-5; D unclear. Trimming took 6 bases from V and 7 from J, leaving 13 bases between them. The CDR3 extends over 13 amino acids. CDR1 and CDR2 (germline): MNHGY, SAAAGT. In DNA, the CDR3 is TGTGCCAGCAGCCCTAGGGAAAAGCAGCCCCAGCATTTT. This codes for CASSPREKQPQHF.

This clone was detected once. The genes are TRBV11-3 and TRBJ1-1, with D unresolved. Germline V gives CDR1 SGHNT, CDR2 YENEEA. The CDR3 has 14 amino acids. The V and J ends lost 3 bases and 5 bases respectively, with 13 bases between them. The CDR3 nucleotides read TGTGCCAGCAGCTTGGGCCTTAAGGAAACTGAAGCTTTCTTT. It yields the protein CASSLGLKETEAFF.

The CDR3 here is CASSYRTENTEAFF. The CDR3, as DNA: TGTGCCAGCAGCTACCGGACAGAGAACACTGAAGCTTTCTTT. The V and J genes are TRBV28 and TRBJ1-1; maybe TRBD1 (6 bases). Trimming cost V 6 bases and J 1 base, with 12 bases left between them. The CDR3 is made up of 14 amino acids. Germline assignment: CDR1 MDHEN and CDR2 SYDVKM.

The CDR3: CASSYRDRTITEAFF. The CDR3 region has the DNA TGTGCCAGCAGTTACCGTGACAGGACGATCACTGAAGCTTTCTTT. The chain is built from TRBV6-4 and TRBJ1-1; D perhaps matches TRBD1 (6 bases). In germline, CDR1 is MRHNA, CDR2 SNTAGT. The CDR3 runs to 15 residues. The V gene lost 5 bases and the J gene lost 4 bases, with 17 bases spanning the gap.

The chain couples TRBV30 to TRBJ2-1; maybe TRBD1 (6 bases). Deletions cut 3 bases from V and 9 bases from J, with 15 bases between. Germline V CDR1 and CDR2: GTSNPN, SVGIG (reference sequence). The CDR3 is 13 amino acids. CDR3 DNA sequence: TGTGCCTGGAGAACCGTCAGGGGTGGTGAGCAGTTCTTC. Amino acids: CAWRTVRGGEQFF.

Note on this clone: A junction boundary mismatches the germline segment, possibly from a read error. This chain connects TRBV6-4 to TRBJ1-5, with TRBD1 as a possible D gene (5 bases). This CDR3 contains 16 residues. The germline V gene encodes CDR1 MRHNA and CDR2 SNTAGT. CDR3 sequence (DNA): TGTGCCATCAGTGACCCCCTTGGGACCGCGGATCAGCCCCAGCATTTT. Amino acid sequence: CAISDPLGTADQPQHF.